This T cell receptor beta chain was recorded in a study of post-analysis software for immune sequencing data. Notes on the study in general: Co-batched samples clustered tightly together by F measure. The five TRBV segments detected at higher frequency in patients than in controls included TRBV5-6, TRBV5-1 and TRBV20-1. Significantly lower normalized Chao1 diversity was found in patients with multiple sclerosis relative to controls.

This clonotype was observed many times. Its antigen is undetermined. Unique molecular identifiers were built into the TCR beta cDNA libraries. TCRdb called the PCR reads again in MiXCR, with one record for every CDR3 protein. The repertoire holds fewer than 850,000 distinct CDR3 sequences, 30% seen once, with around 0.56% in the top ten. Trimming cost V 3 bases and J 1 base, with 16 bases left between them. CDR3 size: 16 residues. Germline lookup yields CDR1 MGHRA and CDR2 YSYEKL. Sequencing input: blood. The chain employs TRBV4-1 and TRBJ2-7; tentative D call: TRBD1 (5 bases). This TCR was recovered from a girl aged 10 to 17 with multiple sclerosis. The CDR3 bases are TGCGCCAGCAGCCATATAGCCGGACAACCGTCCTACGAGCAGTACTTC. Protein: CASSHIAGQPSYEQYF.